This paragraph covers one T cell receptor beta chain sequence. Allocation to cohorts depended on clinical history reported by the participants. This specimen belongs to a study of blood T cell repertoires in COVID-19. The wider study: COVID-19 samples, acute and convalescent, were from the United States, Italy and Spain.

Germline V gene lookup returns CDR1 MDHEN and CDR2 SYDVKM. V lost 3 bases and J lost 0, with 14 bases in between. The CDR3 loop spans 16 amino acids. Authors' processing steps: From reference gene primer amplification, estimates of nucleated cell counts were derived. Some clones are missing from TCRdb's copy, which holds only in-frame ones; the method was immunoSEQ multiplex PCR. V, J and clone size are those of that table, while D and trimming were read from the DNA. The repertoire holds roughly 250,000 clones, 85% to 90% seen once, with just over 0.85% in the top ten. The sample comprised PBMCs or T cells enriched from blood (not recorded which). The origin of this receptor is a man aged 50 or older who had been exposed to COVID-19. This sequence joins TRBV28 and TRBJ1-1; tentative D call: TRBD1 (5 bases). The CDR3 DNA follows: TGTGCCAGCAGTTTCCCCACAGGCCAAATGAACACTGAAGCTTTCTTT. It translates to CASSFPTGQMNTEAFF.